This TCR beta chain was recovered during a study of cytomegalovirus exposure and HLA in healthy donors. Unrecorded immune exposure was likely among donors, who were nominally healthy when sampled. The CDR3 contains 16 residues. Trimming at V came to 0 bases and at J to 2 bases, leaving 8 bases not matched to a gene. Germline-derived CDR1 and CDR2 are SGHRS and YFSETQ. Whole-study findings and limits: Most CMV-associated TCR beta chains appeared HLA-restricted in a later analysis. After further analysis at a later stage, 15,000 to 20,000 TCR beta sequences were associated with HLA alleles at 0.05 false discovery rate.

The study ran its PCR with 60 Vbeta and 13 Jbeta primers. Data came from immunoSEQ multiplex PCR; TCRdb stores just in-frame clones and leaves some out. The table shows 130,000 or so clones, with 70% to 90% occurring only once. Turning to this clone: Its antigen is undetermined.

The chain combines TRBV5-1 with TRBJ2-7, with TRBD1 matching 7 bases. This receptor was taken from a man aged 40-55 years in good health and CMV-seronegative. The sample comprised PBMCs. The CDR3 nucleotides are TGCGCCAGCAGCTTGGGGGGAAAAGGGGGCGCCTACGAGCAGTACTTC. Protein: CASSLGGKGGAYEQYF.